These T cell receptor beta chains were read from a single sample in a study of beta chain features in type 1 diabetes. Profiled with immunoSEQ multiplex PCR; TCRdb holds only in-frame clones, not every one. The sample lists 35,000 to 50,000 clones, 50% occurring once. Sequencing was carried out using stem cell memory CD4+ T cells from blood. The receptors here all came from a woman aged 30 to 39 in good health. CDR3s include the opening cysteine and the closing phenylalanine or tryptophan. The D gene is left open where the match is weak.

V	D	J	CDR3
TRBV5-1	TRBD2	TRBJ2-3	CASSLGYGTSGRLVDTQYF
TRBV7-2	TRBD2	TRBJ2-7	CASRLLAVAGEQYF
TRBV12-5	TRBD2	TRBJ2-3	CASGYGTSGSTDTQYF
TRBV9	.	TRBJ2-1	CASRVGLAPYNEQFF
TRBV28	TRBD1	TRBJ2-1	CASSLLGQGAKNEQFF
TRBV30	TRBD1	TRBJ1-2	CAWSFSNRGSYGYTF
TRBV2	TRBD2	TRBJ2-5	CASRGEGTQYF
TRBV7-2	.	TRBJ2-5	CASSLYSGPQETQYF
TRBV5-4	.	TRBJ2-5	CASSSPQTQETQYF
TRBV19	TRBD2	TRBJ2-1	CASSIFASGGHNEQFF
TRBV28	TRBD1	TRBJ1-2	CASSSGTAQVYGYTF
TRBV4-2	.	TRBJ2-7	CASSREDRYEQYF
TRBV20-1	.	TRBJ2-7	CSARGQSEQYF
TRBV11-1	TRBD2	TRBJ2-1	CASSLGREWDNEQFF
TRBV5-1	.	TRBJ2-7	CASAAHPRELYEQYF
TRBV4-3	TRBD1	TRBJ1-2	CASSQEGVQGAGYGYTF
TRBV18	.	TRBJ2-7	CASSPPTMTYGQYF
TRBV29-1	TRBD2	TRBJ2-1	CSVLRREVGYNEQFF
TRBV9	TRBD2	TRBJ2-1	CASSFRASGSTYNEQFF
TRBV28	.	TRBJ2-1	CASSPLRTSGYNEQFF
TRBV20-1	.	.	CSANDYEQYF
TRBV14	TRBD2	TRBJ2-1	CASTLAGAHNEQFF
TRBV28	.	TRBJ1-4	CASSPLGPTVFF
TRBV7-3	TRBD2	TRBJ2-1	CASSPQPSTSGGGEQFF
TRBV7-2	.	TRBJ1-5	CASSFPGQPQHF